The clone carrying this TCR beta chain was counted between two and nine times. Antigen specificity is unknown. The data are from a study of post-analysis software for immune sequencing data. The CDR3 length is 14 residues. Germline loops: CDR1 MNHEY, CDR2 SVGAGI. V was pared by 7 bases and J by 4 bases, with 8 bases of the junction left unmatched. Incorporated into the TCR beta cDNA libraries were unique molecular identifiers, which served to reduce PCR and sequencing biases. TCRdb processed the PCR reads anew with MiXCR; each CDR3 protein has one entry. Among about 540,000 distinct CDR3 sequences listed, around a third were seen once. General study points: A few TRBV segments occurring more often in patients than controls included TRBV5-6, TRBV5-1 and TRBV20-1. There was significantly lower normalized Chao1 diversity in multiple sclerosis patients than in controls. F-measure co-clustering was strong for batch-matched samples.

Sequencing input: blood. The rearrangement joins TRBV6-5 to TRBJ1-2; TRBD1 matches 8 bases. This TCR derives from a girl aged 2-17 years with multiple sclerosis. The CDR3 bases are TGTGCCAGCACCCACCAAGACAGGGGCTATGGCTACACCTTC. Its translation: CASTHQDRGYGYTF.